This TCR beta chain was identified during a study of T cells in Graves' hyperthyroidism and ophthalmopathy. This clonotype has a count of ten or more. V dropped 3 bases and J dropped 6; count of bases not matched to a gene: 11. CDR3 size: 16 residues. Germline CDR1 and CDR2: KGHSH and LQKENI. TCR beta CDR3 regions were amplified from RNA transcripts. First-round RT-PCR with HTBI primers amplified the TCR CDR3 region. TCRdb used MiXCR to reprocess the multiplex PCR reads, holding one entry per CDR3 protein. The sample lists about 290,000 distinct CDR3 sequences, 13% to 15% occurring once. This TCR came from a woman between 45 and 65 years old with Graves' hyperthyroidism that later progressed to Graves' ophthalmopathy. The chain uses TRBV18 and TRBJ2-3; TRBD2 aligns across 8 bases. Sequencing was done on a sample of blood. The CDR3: CASSPPGLGVVDTQYF. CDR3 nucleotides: TGTGCCAGCTCACCTCCGGGACTAGGTGTCGTGGATACGCAGTATTTT. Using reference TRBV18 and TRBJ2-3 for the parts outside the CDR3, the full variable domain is NAGVMQNPRHLVRRRGQEARLRCSPMKGHSHVYWYRQLPEEGLKFMVYLQKENIIDESGMPKERFSAEFPKEGPSILRIQQVVRGDSAAYFCASSPPGLGVVDTQYFGPGTRLTVL.